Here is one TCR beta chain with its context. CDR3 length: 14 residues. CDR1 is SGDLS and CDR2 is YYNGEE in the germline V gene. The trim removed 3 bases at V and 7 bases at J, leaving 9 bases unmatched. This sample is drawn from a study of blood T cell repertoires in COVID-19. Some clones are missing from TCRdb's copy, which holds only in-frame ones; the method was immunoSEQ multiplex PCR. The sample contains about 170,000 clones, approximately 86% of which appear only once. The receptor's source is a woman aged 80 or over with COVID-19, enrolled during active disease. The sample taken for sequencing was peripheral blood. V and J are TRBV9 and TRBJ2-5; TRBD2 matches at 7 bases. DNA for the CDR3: TGTGCCAGCAGCGCTGGGAGGGGCGAGGGGACCCAGTACTTC. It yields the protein CASSAGRGEGTQYF. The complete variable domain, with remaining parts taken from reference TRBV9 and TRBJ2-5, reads DSGVTQTPKHLITATGQRVTLRCSPRSGDLSVYWYQQSLDQGLQFLIQYYNGEERAKGNILERFSAQQFPDLHSELNLSSLELGDSALYFCASSAGRGEGTQYFGPGTRLLVL.